The clone carrying this TCR beta chain has just a few counts. V was cut by 1 base and J by 4 bases, with 13 bases left in between. The CDR3 extends over 15 amino acids. The V gene's germline CDR1 is SGHTA and CDR2 FQGNSA. This sample was included in a study of blood T cell repertoires in COVID-19. Libraries were prepared by immunoSEQ multiplex PCR; TCRdb keeps only in-frame clonotypes and omits some of them. Found here are 350,000 or so clones, approximately 90% of them singletons; the top ten hold 1.5% to 2%. V and J are TRBV7-2 and TRBJ1-1, with TRBD1 as a possible D gene (5 bases). The receptor was isolated from a woman in her twenties or thirties with COVID-19, enrolled during active disease. The sample taken for sequencing was peripheral blood. The CDR3, as DNA: TGTGCCAGCAGCTTAGGTCTGGGGGGGAGCACTGAAGCTTTCTTT. Its protein is CASSLGLGGSTEAFF.